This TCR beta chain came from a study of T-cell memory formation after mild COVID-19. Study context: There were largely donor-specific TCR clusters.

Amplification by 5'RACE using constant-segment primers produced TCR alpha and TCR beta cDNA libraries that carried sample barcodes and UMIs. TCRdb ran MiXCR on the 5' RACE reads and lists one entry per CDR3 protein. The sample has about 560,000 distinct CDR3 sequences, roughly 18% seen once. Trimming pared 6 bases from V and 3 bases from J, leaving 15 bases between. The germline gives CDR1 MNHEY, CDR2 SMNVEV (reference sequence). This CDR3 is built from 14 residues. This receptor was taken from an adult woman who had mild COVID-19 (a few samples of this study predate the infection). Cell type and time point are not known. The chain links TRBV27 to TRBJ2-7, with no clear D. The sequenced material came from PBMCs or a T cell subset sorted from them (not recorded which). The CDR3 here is CASSPFNTGYEQYF. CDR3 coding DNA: TGTGCCAGCAGCCCGTTTAACACGGGCTACGAGCAGTACTTC.